This T cell receptor (beta chain) derives from a study of glioma-infiltrating T cells. Amplification of TCR alpha and beta CDR3 regions from RNA used iRepertoire nested multiplex PCR. One-step reverse transcription and amplification started from roughly 100-400 ng of tissue mRNA or PBMC total RNA. One entry per CDR3 protein, called by TCRdb with MiXCR from the multiplex PCR reads. The top ten clones hold over 4% of a sample with under 200,000 distinct CDR3 sequences, roughly two fifths of them seen once. For this clonotype: One end of the junction varies from germline; a read error may be responsible.

The CDR3 totals 14 residues. Germline-derived CDR1 and CDR2 are SNHLY and FYNNEI. The chain employs TRBV2 and TRBJ2-1, with 8 nucleotides matching TRBD2. The clonotype comes from a human donor with low-grade glioma or glioblastoma, undergoing nonglioma brain surgery, or in good health (not recorded which). The sequenced material came from glioma tissue, nonneoplastic brain tissue, or PBMCs (not recorded which). The CDR3 sequence is CASSSGSGYNQQFF. CDR3 coding DNA: TGTGCCAGCAGCAGCGGGAGCGGTTACAATCAGCAGTTCTTC.